The clone carrying this T cell receptor (beta chain) was observed once. As processed by the authors: Counts of nucleated cells, estimated from reference gene primer amplification, were obtained. Method: immunoSEQ multiplex PCR; TCRdb's copy keeps in-frame clones and lacks some. V and J calls and clone size are those listed in that table; D and trimming were worked out from the DNA. Of roughly 38,000 clones listed, 70% to 80% were seen once; the top ten hold 8% to 10%. The CDR3 runs 14 residues. Germline V gene sequence: CDR1 SGHNT, CDR2 YYREEE (reference sequence). V was pared by 9 bases and J by 3 bases, with 19 bases between. The data are from a study of blood T cell repertoires in COVID-19. Turning to the study itself: Nucleic acid was either cDNA or gDNA, and it came from T cells, B-cell-depleted T cells, or PBMCs.

The sample taken for sequencing was peripheral blood. This sequence originates from a man between 65 and 85 years old with active or convalescent COVID-19. The chain employs TRBV5-4 and TRBJ2-7, with D tentatively TRBD2 (5 bases). The CDR3: CATSREKGSYEQYF. DNA of the CDR3: TGTGCCACCTCAAGGGAGAAGGGTAGCTACGAGCAGTACTTC.